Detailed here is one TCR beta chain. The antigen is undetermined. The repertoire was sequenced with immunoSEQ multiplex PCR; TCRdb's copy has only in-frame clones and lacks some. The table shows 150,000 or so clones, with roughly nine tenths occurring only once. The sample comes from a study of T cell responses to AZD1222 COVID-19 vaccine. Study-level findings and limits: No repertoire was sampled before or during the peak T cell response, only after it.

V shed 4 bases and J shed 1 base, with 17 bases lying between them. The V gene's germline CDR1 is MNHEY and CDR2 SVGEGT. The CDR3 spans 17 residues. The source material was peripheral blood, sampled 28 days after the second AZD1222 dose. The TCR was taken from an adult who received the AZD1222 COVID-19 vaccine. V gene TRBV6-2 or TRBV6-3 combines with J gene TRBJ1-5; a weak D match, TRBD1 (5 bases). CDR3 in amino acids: CASSFNAGGLSNQPQHF. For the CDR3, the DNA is TGTGCCAGCAGTTTTAATGCTGGGGGATTAAGCAATCAGCCCCAGCATTTT.